This T cell receptor beta chain was recorded in a study of T-cell reconstitution after alpha-beta-depleted transplantation in children. Study-wide results and limits: At the one-year point after transplant, T-cell counts and TCRbeta diversity were found to come mostly from T cells that had been newly produced.

As regards this clonotype: The target antigen is unknown.

Unique molecular identifiers featured in how the TCRbeta library was prepared. TCRdb re-called the PCR reads through MiXCR, storing one row per CDR3 protein. The sample includes a few hundred thousand distinct CDR3 sequences, 20% to 30% seen only once; the top ten take roughly 2.6%. The receptor was isolated from a girl aged 2 to 9 with Fanconi anemia, due to receive a stem cell transplant. The sequencing used PBMCs, collected before TCRalphabeta/CD19-depleted stem cell transplant.

The CDR3 reads CASSSSGSTGELFF. For the CDR3, the DNA is TGTGCCAGCAGCTCAAGCGGGAGTACCGGGGAGCTGTTTTTT. This chain links TRBV7-6 with TRBJ2-2; 8 bases align to TRBD2. J lost 5 bases, V lost 4 bases, and 3 bases had no gene match. This CDR3 has 14 residues. Germline V gene sequence: CDR1 SGHVS, CDR2 FNYEAQ.